One TCR beta chain is described in this entry. The CDR3 is 12 residues long. The V gene end was trimmed by 10 bases and the J gene end by 2 bases; junction bases not matched to a gene: 4. Germline CDR1 MDHEN, CDR2 SYDVKM. The data derive from a study of blood T cells in healthy people across ages. A sample-barcoded 5' primer and a J-beta primer mix were used in a second PCR of roughly 6 to 12 cycles. TCRdb ran MiXCR on the 5' RACE reads and lists one entry per CDR3 protein. In the table there are approximately 2,000,000 distinct CDR3 sequences, roughly two fifths of which are singletons. The receptor comes from a human donor in good health. The chain combines TRBV28 with TRBJ1-2; TRBD1 matches at 7 bases. Sample: blood. CDR3 sequence (DNA): TGTGCCACCATGACAGGGAACTATGGCTACACCTTC. Encoded protein: CATMTGNYGYTF.